The 7 T cell receptor beta chains presented below share a single source sample, sequenced in a study of cytomegalovirus exposure and HLA in healthy donors. Both 60 Vbeta primers and 13 Jbeta primers went into the PCR. TCRdb's copy holds only in-frame clones and misses some; the assay was immunoSEQ multiplex PCR. The table includes about 160,000 clones, approximately 79% detected once. Sequences were obtained from PBMCs. These receptors were obtained from a woman aged 45-59 years in good health and CMV-seropositive.

This clone has only a few counts. This same CDR3 is encoded by further DNA sequences in the sample. V is TRBV9 and J is TRBJ2-2, with TRBD2 matching over 10 bases. CDR3 length: 16 amino acids. CDR1 and CDR2 from the germline V gene are SGDLS and YYNGEE. V lost 2 bases, J lost 2 bases, and 3 bases stayed unmatched. The CDR3: CASSVGLAVNTGELFF. CDR3 in DNA: TGTGCCAGCAGCGTTGGACTAGCGGTTAACACCGGGGAGCTGTTTTTT.

This clone was detected only a few times. This chain links TRBV2 with TRBJ2-1; no clear D gene. Germline V gives CDR1 SNHLY, CDR2 FYNNEI. CDR3 length: 13 residues. Deletions cut 4 bases from V and 4 bases from J, with 8 bases between. This CDR3 reads CASSVRQYNEQFF. In nucleotides, the CDR3 is TGTGCCAGCAGTGTCAGGCAGTACAATGAGCAGTTCTTC.

The chain uses TRBV5-6 and TRBJ2-7, with 8 nucleotides matching TRBD2. The CDR3 consists of 14 residues. V dropped 2 bases and J dropped 6; count of bases not matched to a gene: 7. Germline V CDR1 and CDR2: SGHDT, YYEEEE. CDR3 DNA sequence: TGTGCCAGCAGCTTAAGCCTAGCGGGTGCCGAGCAGTACTTC. Translating it yields CASSLSLAGAEQYF.

The gene calls are TRBV19 and TRBJ2-4; D possibly corresponds to TRBD1 (8 bases). Germline V lookup: CDR1 LNHDA, CDR2 SQIVND (reference sequence). The CDR3 runs 13 residues. V was shortened by 5 bases and J by 8 bases, with 13 bases between the two germline ends. This chain's CDR3 is CASSQGAGDIQYF. The CDR3 DNA follows: TGTGCCAGTAGTCAGGGGGCGGGAGACATTCAGTACTTC.

This clone has more than one count but fewer than ten. This chain uses TRBV11-2 with TRBJ1-2; D ambiguous. Germline CDR1 reads SGHAT; CDR2 reads FQNNGV. The CDR3 consists of 13 residues. Deletions cut 2 bases from V and 10 bases from J, with 14 bases between. DNA of the CDR3: TGTGCCAGCAGCTTAAGTATGAGGGAGTCCTACACCTTC. This encodes CASSLSMRESYTF.

The V and J genes are TRBV7-9 and TRBJ2-4, with 7 positions matching TRBD1. The CDR3 loop spans 17 amino acids. The V gene's germline CDR1 is SEHNR and CDR2 FQNEAQ (reference sequence). Trimming at V came to 5 bases and at J to 0 bases, leaving 10 bases not matched to a gene. The CDR3 nucleotides read TGTGCCAGCAGCCTGGGAACAGGGGACGTAGCCAAAAACATTCAGTACTTC. Amino acids: CASSLGTGDVAKNIQYF.

The chain employs TRBV5-1 and TRBJ2-5, with 9 bases identical to TRBD1. This CDR3 is 15 amino acids long. Germline CDR1 is SGHRS and CDR2 is YFSETQ. V shed 0 bases and J 3 bases; nucleotides not matched to a gene: 3. CDR3: CASSLVGQGKETQYF. CDR3 sequence (DNA): TGCGCCAGCAGCTTGGTTGGACAGGGGAAAGAGACCCAGTACTTC.